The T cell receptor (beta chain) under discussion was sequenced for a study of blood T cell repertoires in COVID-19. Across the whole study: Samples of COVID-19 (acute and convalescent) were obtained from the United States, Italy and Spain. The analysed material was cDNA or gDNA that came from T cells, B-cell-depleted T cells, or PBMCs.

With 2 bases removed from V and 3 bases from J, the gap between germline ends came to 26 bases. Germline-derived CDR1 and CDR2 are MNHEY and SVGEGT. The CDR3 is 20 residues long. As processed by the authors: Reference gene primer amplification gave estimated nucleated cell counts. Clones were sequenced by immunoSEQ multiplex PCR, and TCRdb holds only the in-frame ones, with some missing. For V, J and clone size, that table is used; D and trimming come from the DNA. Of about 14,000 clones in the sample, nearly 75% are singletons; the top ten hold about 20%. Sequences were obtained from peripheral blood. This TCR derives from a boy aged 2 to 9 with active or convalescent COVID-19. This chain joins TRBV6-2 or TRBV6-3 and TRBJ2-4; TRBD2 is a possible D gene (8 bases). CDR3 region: CASSYGSRTSQGVGKNIQYF. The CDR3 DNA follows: TGTGCCAGCAGTTACGGATCTAGGACTAGCCAGGGGGTAGGCAAAAACATTCAGTACTTC.